These 30 T cell receptor beta chains came from one sample sequenced in a study of regulatory T cells in long-lasting Graves disease. Time point indicated: persistent/refractory GD, antithyroid drugs over 5 years with positive TRAb. Making the TCR library involved RNA that had been extracted from PBMCs. Building of the TCR beta libraries involved iRepertoire HTBI primers and Arm-PCR of CDR3 regions. TCRdb analysed the multiplex PCR reads with MiXCR anew, one entry per CDR3 protein. The table lists hundreds of thousands of distinct CDR3 sequences, around 20% of them singletons. The specimen was peripheral blood mononuclear cells (PBMCs), collected when the disease was refractory, from a patient treated with antithyroid drugs. These receptors were collected from a female donor with Graves disease.

This clonotype turned up a few times. The rearrangement joins TRBV5-6 to TRBJ1-5; perhaps TRBD1 as D (5 bases). Trimming took off 4 bases at V and 5 bases at J, with 13 bases between the two ends. The CDR3 runs 14 residues. From germline, CDR1 is SGHDT and CDR2 YYEEEE. This chain's CDR3 is CASSAGAKDQPQHF. DNA for the CDR3: TGTGCCAGCAGCGCCGGGGCCAAAGATCAGCCCCAGCATTTT.

This clonotype was detected a few times. The J gene is TRBJ2-7, the V gene TRBV7-9; 7 nucleotides line up with TRBD2. The germline V gene has CDR1 SEHNR and CDR2 FQNEAQ (reference sequence). The CDR3 totals 14 residues. V shed 10 bases, J shed 0 bases, and the junction held 9 bases outside the gene matches. The CDR3: CATLGEGSSYEQYF. The CDR3 DNA reads TGTGCCACCCTTGGGGAGGGGAGCTCCTACGAGCAGTACTTC.

This clonotype was seen repeatedly, ten times or more. The rearrangement joins TRBV2 to TRBJ1-2; D not resolved. CDR1 is SNHLY, CDR2 FYNNEI, per germline. This CDR3 region has 14 residues. The V end was cut by 10 bases, the J end by 0 bases, with 15 bases between. The CDR3: CATTRPQSNYGYTF. The DNA of the CDR3 is TGTGCCACCACTAGACCGCAATCTAACTATGGCTACACCTTC.

This clonotype has a handful of counts. The rearrangement uses TRBV27 and TRBJ2-5; TRBD1 agrees at 8 bases. Germline V gives CDR1 MNHEY, CDR2 SMNVEV (reference sequence). The CDR3 is 15 amino acids. Trimming cost V 5 bases and J 6 bases; bases outside gene matches: 11. The CDR3 here is CASSPHRQGSQTQYF. The DNA for the CDR3 is TGTGCCAGCAGTCCCCACCGACAGGGGAGTCAGACCCAGTACTTC.

The J gene is TRBJ2-3, the V gene TRBV29-1; D is unresolved. Trimming took 2 bases from V and 0 from J, leaving 9 bases between them. The CDR3 is made up of 14 amino acids. Germline CDR1 SQVTM, CDR2 ANQGSEA. CDR3 sequence (DNA): TGCAGCGTTGAAACGCGGCAGAGCACAGATACGCAGTATTTT. Translated: CSVETRQSTDTQYF.

This clonotype was found a few times. V gene TRBV19 combines with J gene TRBJ2-5; 7 positions match TRBD2. CDR1 and CDR2 from the germline V gene are LNHDA and SQIVND (reference sequence). There are 14 residues in the CDR3. V was clipped by 3 bases and J by 5 bases; unmatched bases: 6. The CDR3 spells CASSMWGGIETQYF. CDR3 nucleotide sequence: TGTGCCAGTAGTATGTGGGGGGGAATCGAGACCCAGTACTTC.

This clonotype was seen repeatedly, ten times or more. This rearrangement joins TRBV2 to TRBJ2-6; D remains unclear. This CDR3 contains 13 residues. Trimming stripped 7 bases from V and 0 bases from J, with 4 bases between. The germline gives CDR1 SNHLY, CDR2 FYNNEI. For the CDR3, the DNA is TGTGCCAGCATTGGCTCTGGGGCCAACGTCCTGACTTTC. Amino acids: CASIGSGANVLTF.

A few counts support this clonotype. V usage is TRBV19 and J usage is TRBJ2-7, with a weak D call TRBD2 (6 bases). CDR1 and CDR2 from the germline V gene are LNHDA and SQIVND (reference sequence). The CDR3 spans 13 residues. V shed 3 bases and J shed 7 bases, with 13 bases lying between them. CDR3 in amino acids: CASSMGRAGEQYF. The CDR3 DNA follows: TGTGCCAGTAGTATGGGCCGGGCGGGGGAGCAGTACTTC.

Ten or more counts support this clonotype. V gene TRBV7-2 combines with J gene TRBJ2-5; possibly TRBD1 or TRBD2 for D (5 bases each). Trimming left V 5 bases short and J 5 bases short, with 24 bases between. The CDR3 spans 17 residues. Germline V lookup: CDR1 SGHTA, CDR2 FQGNSA. CDR3 DNA sequence: TGTGCCAGCAGCCGGGACGGGCGGTATAGGGGAAGTGAGACCCAGTACTTC. It specifies CASSRDGRYRGSETQYF.

This clonotype appeared a few times. The CDR3 loop is CASSYLGLDTEAFF. In DNA form, the CDR3 reads TGTGCCAGCAGTTACTTGGGGCTAGACACTGAAGCTTTCTTT. The chain couples TRBV6-5 to TRBJ1-1; weak D call: TRBD1 (5 bases). V lost 1 base to trimming and J lost 3 bases, with 9 bases between them. CDR1 MNHEY and CDR2 SVGAGI come from the germline V gene. This CDR3 has 14 amino acids.

This clonotype was counted a few times. V usage is TRBV2 and J usage is TRBJ1-2; possible D gene TRBD1, 5 bases. V lost 3 bases and J 4 bases, leaving 15 bases between the germline ends. Germline V gene sequence: CDR1 SNHLY, CDR2 FYNNEI. CDR3 length: 15 amino acids. The CDR3 nucleotides are TGTGCCAGCAGTGATCTGACAGAAATCCTCTATGGCTACACCTTC. It codes for CASSDLTEILYGYTF.

This clonotype was detected only a few times. The chain links TRBV4-3 to TRBJ2-7; 10 bases map to TRBD2. The V gene's germline CDR1 is LGHNA and CDR2 YSLEER. V lost 1 base to trimming and J lost 4 bases; unmatched junction nucleotides: 4. CDR3 length equals 15 residues. CDR3 coding DNA: TGCGCCAGCAGCCAAGCAGCTAGCGGGAGATACGAGCAGTACTTC. Its protein is CASSQAASGRYEQYF.

This clonotype has at least ten counts. The V and J genes are TRBV7-2 and TRBJ2-5, with TRBD2 as a possible D gene (6 bases). The germline V and J ends were trimmed by 5 bases and 2 bases, with 15 bases remaining between them. Germline-derived CDR1 and CDR2 are SGHTA and FQGNSA. The CDR3 is 15 amino acids. The DNA for the CDR3 is TGTGCCAGCAGCCGCACCCCTAGCGCACAAGAGACCCAGTACTTC. It yields the protein CASSRTPSAQETQYF.

This chain links TRBV19 with TRBJ1-1; D is perhaps TRBD1 (5 bases). CDR3 size: 15 residues. Between the trimmed V and J ends, which lost 0 bases and 1 base, there was a span of 9 bases. CDR1 and CDR2 (germline): LNHDA, SQIVND (reference sequence). The CDR3 DNA reads as TGTGCCAGTAGTATAGACCCGGGGGGGAACACTGAAGCTTTCTTT. Translation: CASSIDPGGNTEAFF.

A single count supports this clonotype. The chain couples TRBV7-2 to TRBJ2-5; D may be TRBD1 (5 bases). There are 14 residues in the CDR3. Germline V gives CDR1 SGHTA, CDR2 FQGNSA. V was clipped by 3 bases and J by 5 bases, with 13 bases between them. The CDR3 region is CASSFQGARETQYF. DNA of the CDR3: TGTGCCAGCAGCTTTCAAGGGGCGCGCGAGACCCAGTACTTC.

This clonotype has a count of ten or more. This chain links TRBV12-3 or TRBV12-4 with TRBJ1-4, with a tentative D call TRBD1 (5 bases). Trimming cost V 6 bases and J 2 bases, with 13 bases left between them. The CDR3 is 15 amino acids. This CDR3 is CASRVGTNTNEKLFF. CDR3 in DNA: TGTGCCAGCAGAGTCGGGACGAACACTAATGAAAAACTGTTTTTT.

This clonotype turned up a few times. The chain carries TRBV7-3 and TRBJ2-7, with 8 positions matching TRBD1. This CDR3 is 15 amino acids long. Germline V gene data show CDR1 as SGHTA and CDR2 as FQGTGA. The junction had 9 bases not matched to a gene; V was cut back by 5 bases and J by 3 bases. The CDR3 loop is CASSRQAGGDYEQYF. CDR3 nucleotide sequence: TGTGCCAGCAGCCGACAGGCAGGGGGCGACTACGAGCAGTACTTC.

The chain has TRBV20-1 and TRBJ1-2; D ambiguous. CDR3 length: 11 amino acids. CDR1 is DFQATT, CDR2 SNEGSKA, per germline (reference sequence). V was clipped by 3 bases and J by 14 bases, with 16 bases between them. This chain's CDR3 is CSASPVSRWTF. DNA for the CDR3: TGCAGTGCTAGCCCCGTGTCAAGGTGGACCTTC.

This clonotype was picked up many times. The chain has TRBV3-1 and TRBJ2-7; possible D gene TRBD2, 5 bases. The V end lost 6 bases, the J end lost 4 bases, and 19 bases lay between the germline ends. The CDR3 covers 15 residues. Germline CDR1 LGHDT, CDR2 YNNKEL (reference sequence). The CDR3 nucleotides read TGTGCCAGCAGTCCAGGTATAGCCCCGGGATACGAGCAGTACTTC. Its protein is CASSPGIAPGYEQYF.

This clonotype occurred many times. The chain links TRBV7-2 to TRBJ2-2; a possible D gene is TRBD1 (5 bases). The V end lost 1 base, the J end lost 5 bases, and 8 bases lay between the germline ends. The CDR3 has 14 residues. Germline V gene data show CDR1 as SGHTA and CDR2 as FQGNSA. CDR3 nucleotide sequence: TGTGCCAGCAGCTTAGGCCCAGGGACCGGGGAGCTGTTTTTT. Its translation: CASSLGPGTGELFF. The variable domain in full, with the rest retrieved from reference TRBV7-2 and TRBJ2-2, is GAGVSQSPSNKVTEKGKDVELRCDPISGHTALYWYRQSLGQGLEFLIYFQGNSAPDKSGLPSDRFSAERTGGSVSTLTIQRTQQEDSAVYLCASSLGPGTGELFFGEGSRLTVL.

This clonotype was picked up a small number of times. The J gene is TRBJ2-6, the V gene TRBV6-1; D call uncertain. Germline CDR1 and CDR2: MNHNS and SASEGT. The CDR3 extends over 17 amino acids. The V end was cut by 6 bases, the J end by 0 bases, with 15 bases between. CDR3 protein: CASRSDGLNSGANVLTF. Here the CDR3 DNA reads TGTGCCAGCAGATCCGACGGCTTGAACTCTGGGGCCAACGTCCTGACTTTC.

This clonotype was detected a few times. The rearrangement joins TRBV20-1 to TRBJ2-7; D gene unclear. Germline V lookup: CDR1 DFQATT, CDR2 SNEGSKA (reference sequence). There are 10 residues in the CDR3. The CDR3 is CSISPYEQYF. Here the CDR3 DNA reads TGCAGCATCTCACCCTACGAGCAGTACTTC.

Only a few counts were recorded for this clonotype. This chain connects TRBV3-1 to TRBJ1-3; no clear D gene. CDR3 length equals 11 residues. The ends were cut back, 5 bases at V and 6 bases at J, with 5 bases in the middle. Germline assignment: CDR1 LGHDT and CDR2 YNNKEL (reference sequence). This CDR3 reads CASSNSNTIYF. Here the CDR3 DNA reads TGTGCCAGCAGCAACTCAAACACCATATATTTT.

This clonotype was counted a few times. The rearrangement joins TRBV5-5 to TRBJ2-7; no reliable D call. The CDR3 is 15 residues long. Per the germline V gene, CDR1 is SGHKS and CDR2 is YYEKEE (reference sequence). V was cut by 0 bases and J by 6 bases, with 16 bases left in between. CDR3 protein: CASSLEGSDRFEQYF. DNA of the CDR3: TGTGCCAGCAGCTTGGAGGGTAGTGATCGCTTCGAGCAGTACTTC.

This clonotype occurred a few times. The gene calls are TRBV29-1 and TRBJ2-5; no firm D call. CDR1 and CDR2 (germline): SQVTM, ANQGSEA. V lost 4 bases and J 1 base, leaving 4 bases between the germline ends. The CDR3 length is 11 residues. For the CDR3, the DNA is TGCAGCGTTGTGGCCCAAGAGACCCAGTACTTC. It is translated as CSVVAQETQYF.

The chain joins TRBV20-1 to TRBJ1-6, with D unresolved. Germline-derived CDR1 and CDR2 are DFQATT and SNEGSKA (reference sequence). V lost 3 bases and J lost 8, with 17 bases in between. This CDR3 spans 15 amino acids. The CDR3 DNA sequence: TGCAGTGCTAGCTTCTCCGCAGATCTTGATTCACCCCTCCACTTT. Translation: CSASFSADLDSPLHF.

This clonotype was detected many times. This chain uses TRBV2 with TRBJ2-5, with 10 bases that match TRBD2. The V segment lost 8 bases and the J segment 2 bases; nucleotides outside the gene matches: 2. The CDR3 is made up of 13 amino acids. Germline-derived CDR1 and CDR2 are SNHLY and FYNNEI. CDR3 sequence reads: CASLAGVQETQYF. In DNA form, the CDR3 reads TGTGCCAGCCTAGCGGGAGTACAAGAGACCCAGTACTTC.

The V call is TRBV7-9, the J call TRBJ2-7, with D hard to call. Germline assignment: CDR1 SEHNR and CDR2 FQNEAQ (reference sequence). The CDR3 has 15 amino acids. Trimming stripped 2 bases from V and 6 bases from J, with 17 bases between. CDR3 sequence reads: CASSLRAVNPPEQYF. The CDR3 DNA sequence: TGTGCCAGCAGCTTACGCGCGGTGAACCCTCCCGAGCAGTACTTC.

In its sample, this clonotype was seen a few times. The CDR3 nucleotides read TGTGCCAGCAGCCGACAGCCTCAAGAGACCCAGTACTTC. Encoded protein: CASSRQPQETQYF. The chain uses TRBV13 and TRBJ2-5; D might be TRBD1 (5 bases). In germline, CDR1 is PRHDT, CDR2 FYEKMQ (reference sequence). The CDR3 has 13 amino acids. Trimming removed 5 bases from V and 2 bases from J, with 9 bases in between.

This clonotype was found many times. This chain joins TRBV7-2 and TRBJ2-7; 13 nucleotides align to TRBD2. The CDR3 is made up of 17 amino acids. Germline trimming cut 5 bases from V and 7 bases from J; bases unmatched to any gene: 14. Germline CDR1 is SGHTA and CDR2 is FQGNSA. The CDR3: CASSPHLGGLAGPEQYF. The CDR3 DNA sequence: TGTGCCAGCAGCCCTCATCTTGGGGGACTAGCGGGACCTGAGCAGTACTTC.